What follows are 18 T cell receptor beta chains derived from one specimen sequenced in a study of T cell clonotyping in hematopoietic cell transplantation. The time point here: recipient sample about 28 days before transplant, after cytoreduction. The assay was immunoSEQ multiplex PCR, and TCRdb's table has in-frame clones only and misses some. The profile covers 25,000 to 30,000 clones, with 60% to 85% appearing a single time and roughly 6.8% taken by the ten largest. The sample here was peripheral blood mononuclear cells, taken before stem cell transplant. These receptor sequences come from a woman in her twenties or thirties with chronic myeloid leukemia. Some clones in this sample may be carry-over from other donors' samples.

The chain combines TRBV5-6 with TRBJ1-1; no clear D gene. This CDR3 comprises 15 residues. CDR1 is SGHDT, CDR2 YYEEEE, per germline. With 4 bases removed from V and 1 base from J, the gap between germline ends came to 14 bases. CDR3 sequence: CASSPRSHPNTEAFF. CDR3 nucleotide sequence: TGTGCCAGCAGCCCGAGGAGTCACCCGAACACTGAAGCTTTCTTT.

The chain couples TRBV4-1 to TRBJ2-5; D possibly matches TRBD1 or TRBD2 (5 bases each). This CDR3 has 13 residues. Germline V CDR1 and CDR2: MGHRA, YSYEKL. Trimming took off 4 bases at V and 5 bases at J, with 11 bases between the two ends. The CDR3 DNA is TGCGCCAGCAGCCCCGGGGCTTGGGAGACCCAGTACTTC. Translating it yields CASSPGAWETQYF.

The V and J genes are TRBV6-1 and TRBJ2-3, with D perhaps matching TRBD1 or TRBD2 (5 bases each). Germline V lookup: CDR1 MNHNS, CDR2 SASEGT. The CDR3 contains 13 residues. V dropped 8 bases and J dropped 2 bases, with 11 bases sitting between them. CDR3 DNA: TGTGCCAGCGAACGGGGCCTCACAGATACGCAGTATTTT. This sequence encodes CASERGLTDTQYF.

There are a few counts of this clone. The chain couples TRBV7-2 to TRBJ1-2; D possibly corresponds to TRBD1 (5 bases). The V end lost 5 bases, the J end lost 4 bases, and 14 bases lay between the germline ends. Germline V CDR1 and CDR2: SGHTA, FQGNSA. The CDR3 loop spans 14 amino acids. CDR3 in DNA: TGTGCCAGCAGCAAACGCCAGGGAACCTATGGCTACACCTTC. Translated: CASSKRQGTYGYTF. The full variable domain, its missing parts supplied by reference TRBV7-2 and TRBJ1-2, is GAGVSQSPSNKVTEKGKDVELRCDPISGHTALYWYRQSLGQGLEFLIYFQGNSAPDKSGLPSDRFSAERTGGSVSTLTIQRTQQEDSAVYLCASSKRQGTYGYTFGSGTRLTVV.

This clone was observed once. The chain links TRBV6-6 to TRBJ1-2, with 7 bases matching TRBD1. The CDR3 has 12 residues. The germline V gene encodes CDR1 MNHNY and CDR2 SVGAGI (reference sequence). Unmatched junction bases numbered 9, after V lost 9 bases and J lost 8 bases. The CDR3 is CASKGGAEGYTF. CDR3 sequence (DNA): TGTGCCAGTAAAGGGGGCGCGGAGGGCTACACCTTC.

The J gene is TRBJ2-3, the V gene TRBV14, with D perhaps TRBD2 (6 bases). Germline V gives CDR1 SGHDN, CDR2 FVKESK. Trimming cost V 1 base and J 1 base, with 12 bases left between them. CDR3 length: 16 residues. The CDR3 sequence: CASSQVGGARTDTQYF. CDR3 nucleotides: TGTGCCAGCAGCCAAGTCGGCGGGGCCCGCACAGATACGCAGTATTTT. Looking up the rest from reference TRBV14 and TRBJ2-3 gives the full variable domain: EAGVTQFPSHSVIEKGQTVTLRCDPISGHDNLYWYRRVMGKEIKFLLHFVKESKQDESGMPNNRFLAERTGGTYSTLKVQPAELEDSGVYFCASSQVGGARTDTQYFGPGTRLTVL.

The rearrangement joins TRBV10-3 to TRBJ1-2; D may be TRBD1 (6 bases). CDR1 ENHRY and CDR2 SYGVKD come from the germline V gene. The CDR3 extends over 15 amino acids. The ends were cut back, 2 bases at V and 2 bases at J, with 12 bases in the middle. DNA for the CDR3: TGTGCCATCAGTGAGCCGGGAGGACAGAACTATGGCTACACCTTC. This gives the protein CAISEPGGQNYGYTF.

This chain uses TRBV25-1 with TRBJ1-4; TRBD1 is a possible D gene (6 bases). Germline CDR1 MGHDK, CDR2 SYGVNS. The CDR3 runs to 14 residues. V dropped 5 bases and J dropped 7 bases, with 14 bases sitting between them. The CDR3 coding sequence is TGTGCCAGCAGTCTCGGGGGGGGCCGTGAAAAACTGTTTTTT. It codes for CASSLGGGREKLFF.

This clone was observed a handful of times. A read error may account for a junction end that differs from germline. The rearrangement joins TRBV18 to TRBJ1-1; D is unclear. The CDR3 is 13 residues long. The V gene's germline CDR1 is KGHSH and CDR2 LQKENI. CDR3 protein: CASSPLEKTEAFF. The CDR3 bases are TGTGCCAGCTCTCCACTTGAGAAAACTGAAGCTTTCTTT.

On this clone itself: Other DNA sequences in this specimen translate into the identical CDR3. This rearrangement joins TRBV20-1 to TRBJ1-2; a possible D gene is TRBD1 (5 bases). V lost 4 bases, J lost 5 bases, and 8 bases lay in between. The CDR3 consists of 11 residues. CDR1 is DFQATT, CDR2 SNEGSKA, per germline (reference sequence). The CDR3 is CSATRQYGYTF. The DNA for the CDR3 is TGCAGTGCTACTCGACAGTATGGCTACACCTTC.

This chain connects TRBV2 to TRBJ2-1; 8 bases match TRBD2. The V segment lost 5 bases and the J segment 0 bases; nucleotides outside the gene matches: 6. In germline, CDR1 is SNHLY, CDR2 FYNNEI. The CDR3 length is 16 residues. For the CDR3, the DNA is TGTGCCAGCAGTTGGAATCTAGCGGGCTCCTACAATGAGCAGTTCTTC. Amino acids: CASSWNLAGSYNEQFF.

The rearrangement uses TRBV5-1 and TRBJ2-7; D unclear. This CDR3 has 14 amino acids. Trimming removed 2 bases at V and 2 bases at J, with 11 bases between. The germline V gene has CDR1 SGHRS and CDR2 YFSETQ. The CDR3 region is CASSFSTVTYEQYF. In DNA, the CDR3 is TGCGCCAGCAGCTTCTCTACCGTCACCTACGAGCAGTACTTC.

This CDR3 reads CASSFKGGLSHQPQHF. The CDR3 DNA follows: TGTGCCAGCAGCTTCAAAGGGGGCTTAAGCCATCAGCCCCAGCATTTT. The gene calls are TRBV7-2 and TRBJ1-5; 7 bases match TRBD1. V lost 3 bases to trimming and J lost 5 bases; unmatched junction nucleotides: 10. The CDR3 extends over 16 amino acids. The germline V gene has CDR1 SGHTA and CDR2 FQGNSA.

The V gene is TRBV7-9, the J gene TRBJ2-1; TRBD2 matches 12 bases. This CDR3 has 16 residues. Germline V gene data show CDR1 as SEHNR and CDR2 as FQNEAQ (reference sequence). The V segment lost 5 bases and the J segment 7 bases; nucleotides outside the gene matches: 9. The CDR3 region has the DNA TGTGCCAGCAGCACCCCGACTAGCGGGGGAACTAATGAGCAGTTCTTC. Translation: CASSTPTSGGTNEQFF.

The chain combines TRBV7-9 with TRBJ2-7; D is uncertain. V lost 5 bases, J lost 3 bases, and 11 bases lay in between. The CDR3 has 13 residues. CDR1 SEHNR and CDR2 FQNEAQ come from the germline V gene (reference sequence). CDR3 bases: TGTGCCAGCAGCCCTCAAGCAGGCTACGAGCAGTACGTC. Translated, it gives CASSPQAGYEQYV.

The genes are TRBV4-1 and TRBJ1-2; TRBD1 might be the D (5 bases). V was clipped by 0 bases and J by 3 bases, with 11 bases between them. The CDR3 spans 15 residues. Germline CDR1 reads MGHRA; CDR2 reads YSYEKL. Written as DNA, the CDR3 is TGCGCCAGCAGCCAAGAGCAGGGTGATTACTATGGCTACACCTTC. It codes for CASSQEQGDYYGYTF.

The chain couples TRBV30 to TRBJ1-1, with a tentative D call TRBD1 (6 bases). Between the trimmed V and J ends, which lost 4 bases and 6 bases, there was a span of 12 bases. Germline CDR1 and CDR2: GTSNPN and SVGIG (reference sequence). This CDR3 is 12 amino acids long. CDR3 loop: CAWTLGAAEAFF. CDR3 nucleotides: TGTGCCTGGACTTTGGGGGCCGCTGAAGCTTTCTTT. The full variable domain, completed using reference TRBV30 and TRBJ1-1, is SQTIHQWPATLVQPVGSPLSLECTVEGTSNPNLYWYRQAAGRGLQLLFYSVGIGQISSEVPQNLSASRPQDRQFILSSKKLLLSDSGFYLCAWTLGAAEAFFGQGTRLTVV.

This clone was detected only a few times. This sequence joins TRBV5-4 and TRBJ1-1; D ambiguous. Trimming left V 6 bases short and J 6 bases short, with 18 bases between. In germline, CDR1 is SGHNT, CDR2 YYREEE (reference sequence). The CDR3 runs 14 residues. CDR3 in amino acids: CASKPGPPFSEAFF. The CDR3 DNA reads TGTGCCAGCAAACCCGGGCCGCCGTTTTCTGAAGCTTTCTTT. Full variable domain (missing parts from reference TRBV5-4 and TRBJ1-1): ETGVTQSPTHLIKTRGQQVTLRCSSQSGHNTVSWYQQALGQGPQFIFQYYREEENGRGNFPPRFSGLQFPNYSSELNVNALELDDSALYLCASKPGPPFSEAFFGQGTRLTVV.